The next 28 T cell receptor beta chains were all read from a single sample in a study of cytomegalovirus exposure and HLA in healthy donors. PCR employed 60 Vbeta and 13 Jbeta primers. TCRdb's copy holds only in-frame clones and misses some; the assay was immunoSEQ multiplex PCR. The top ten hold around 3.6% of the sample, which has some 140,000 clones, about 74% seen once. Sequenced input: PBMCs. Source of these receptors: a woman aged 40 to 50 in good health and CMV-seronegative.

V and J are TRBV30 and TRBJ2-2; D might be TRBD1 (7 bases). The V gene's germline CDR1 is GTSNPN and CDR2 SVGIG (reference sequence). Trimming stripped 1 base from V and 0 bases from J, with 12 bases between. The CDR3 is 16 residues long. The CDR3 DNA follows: TGTGCCTGGAGTGGCCCCAGGGGGGCGAACACCGGGGAGCTGTTTTTT. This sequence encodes CAWSGPRGANTGELFF.

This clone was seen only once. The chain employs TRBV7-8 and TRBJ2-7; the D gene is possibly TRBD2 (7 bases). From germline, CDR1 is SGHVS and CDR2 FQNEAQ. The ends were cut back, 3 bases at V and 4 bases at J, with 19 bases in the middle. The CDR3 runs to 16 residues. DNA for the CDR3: TGTGCCAGCAGCTTTGTGGGGGCGGGAGATTGGTACGAGCAGTACTTC. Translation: CASSFVGAGDWYEQYF.

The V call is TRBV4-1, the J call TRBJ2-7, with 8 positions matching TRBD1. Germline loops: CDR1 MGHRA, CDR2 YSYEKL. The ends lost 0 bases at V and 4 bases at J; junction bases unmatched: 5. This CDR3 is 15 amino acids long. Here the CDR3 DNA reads TGCGCCAGCAGCCAAGAGAGGACAGGGATGTACGAGCAGTACTTC. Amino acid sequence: CASSQERTGMYEQYF.

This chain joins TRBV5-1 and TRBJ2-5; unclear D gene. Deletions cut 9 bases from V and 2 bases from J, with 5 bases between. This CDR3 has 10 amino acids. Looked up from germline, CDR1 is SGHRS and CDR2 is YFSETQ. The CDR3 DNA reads TGCGCCACCTTGCAAGAGACCCAGTACTTC. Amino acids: CATLQETQYF.

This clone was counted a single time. CDR3 DNA sequence: TGTGCCAGCAGTATTACCGGGACTAGCGTCGATGAGCAGTTCTTC. Protein sequence: CASSITGTSVDEQFF. The genes are TRBV2 and TRBJ2-1; TRBD2 matches at 10 bases. CDR1 is SNHLY and CDR2 is FYNNEI in the germline V gene. J was trimmed by 8 bases and V by 5 bases; bases with no gene match: 9. This CDR3 has 15 residues. Full variable domain (missing parts from reference TRBV2 and TRBJ2-1): EPEVTQTPSHQVTQMGQEVILRCVPISNHLYFYWYRQILGQKVEFLVSFYNNEISEKSEIFDDQFSVERPDGSNFTLKIRSTKLEDSAMYFCASSITGTSVDEQFFGPGTRLTVL.

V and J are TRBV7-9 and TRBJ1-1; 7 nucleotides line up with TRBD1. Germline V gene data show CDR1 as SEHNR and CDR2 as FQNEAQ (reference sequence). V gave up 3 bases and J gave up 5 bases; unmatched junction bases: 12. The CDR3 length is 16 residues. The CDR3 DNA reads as TGTGCCAGCAGCTTGAGAGGACAGGCCGGGTGGACTGAAGCTTTCTTT. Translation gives CASSLRGQAGWTEAFF.

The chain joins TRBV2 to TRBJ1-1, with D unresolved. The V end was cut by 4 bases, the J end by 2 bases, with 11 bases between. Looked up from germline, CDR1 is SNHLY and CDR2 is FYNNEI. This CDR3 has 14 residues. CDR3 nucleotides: TGTGCCAGCAGTGTCGTGACATCTAACACTGAAGCTTTCTTT. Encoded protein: CASSVVTSNTEAFF.

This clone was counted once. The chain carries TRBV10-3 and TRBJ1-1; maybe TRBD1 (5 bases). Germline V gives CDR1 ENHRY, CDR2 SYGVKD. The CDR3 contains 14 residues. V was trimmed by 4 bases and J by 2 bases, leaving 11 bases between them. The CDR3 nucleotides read TGTGCCATCAGTGCCCCCGGGGGAAACACTGAAGCTTTCTTT. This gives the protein CAISAPGGNTEAFF.

CDR3 region: CASSYPASGNDNEQFF. The CDR3 coding sequence is TGTGCCAGCAGTTACCCGGCAAGCGGAAACGACAATGAGCAGTTCTTC. V usage is TRBV6-6 and J usage is TRBJ2-1, with D perhaps matching TRBD2 (5 bases). V lost 2 bases, J lost 5 bases, and 16 bases lay in between. The CDR3 is made up of 16 amino acids. Per germline, CDR1 MNHNY and CDR2 SVGAGI (reference sequence).

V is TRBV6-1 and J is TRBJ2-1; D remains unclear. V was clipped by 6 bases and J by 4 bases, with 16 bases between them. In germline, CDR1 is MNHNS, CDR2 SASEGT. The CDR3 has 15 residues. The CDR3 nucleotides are TGTGCCAGCAGCACACTTAGCAGAGGTTACAATGAGCAGTTCTTC. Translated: CASSTLSRGYNEQFF.

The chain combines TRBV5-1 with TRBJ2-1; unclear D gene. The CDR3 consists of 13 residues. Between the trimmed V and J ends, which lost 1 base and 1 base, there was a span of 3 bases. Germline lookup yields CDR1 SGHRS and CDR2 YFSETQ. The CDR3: CASSLTSYNEQFF. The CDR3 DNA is TGCGCCAGCAGCTTGACATCCTACAATGAGCAGTTCTTC. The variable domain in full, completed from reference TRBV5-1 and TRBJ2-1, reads KAGVTQTPRYLIKTRGQQVTLSCSPISGHRSVSWYQQTPGQGLQFLFEYFSETQRNKGNFPGRFSGRQFSNSRSEMNVSTLELGDSALYLCASSLTSYNEQFFGPGTRLTVL.

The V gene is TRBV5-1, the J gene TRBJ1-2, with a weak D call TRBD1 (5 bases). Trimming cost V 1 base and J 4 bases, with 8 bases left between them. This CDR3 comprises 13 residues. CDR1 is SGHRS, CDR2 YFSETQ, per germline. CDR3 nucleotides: TGCGCCAGCAGCTTGCCAGGGATCTATGGCTACACCTTC. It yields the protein CASSLPGIYGYTF.

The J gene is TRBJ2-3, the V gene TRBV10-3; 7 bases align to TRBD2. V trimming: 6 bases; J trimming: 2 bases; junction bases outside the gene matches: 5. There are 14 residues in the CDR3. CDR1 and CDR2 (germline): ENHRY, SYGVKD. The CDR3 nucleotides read TGTGCCATCAGCGAGCGGGGAGTCACAGATACGCAGTATTTT. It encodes CAISERGVTDTQYF.

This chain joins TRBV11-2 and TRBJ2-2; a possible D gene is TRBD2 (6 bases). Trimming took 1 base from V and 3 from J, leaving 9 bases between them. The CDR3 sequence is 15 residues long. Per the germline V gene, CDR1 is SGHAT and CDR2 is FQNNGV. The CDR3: CASSLVRDYTGELFF. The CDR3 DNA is TGTGCCAGCAGCTTAGTCCGGGACTACACCGGGGAGCTGTTTTTT.

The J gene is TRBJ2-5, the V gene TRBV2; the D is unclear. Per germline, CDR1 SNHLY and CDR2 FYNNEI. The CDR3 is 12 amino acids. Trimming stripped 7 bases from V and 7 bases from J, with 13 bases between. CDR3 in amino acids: CASTKPRGTQYF. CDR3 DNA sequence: TGTGCCAGCACCAAACCCCGCGGGACCCAGTACTTC.

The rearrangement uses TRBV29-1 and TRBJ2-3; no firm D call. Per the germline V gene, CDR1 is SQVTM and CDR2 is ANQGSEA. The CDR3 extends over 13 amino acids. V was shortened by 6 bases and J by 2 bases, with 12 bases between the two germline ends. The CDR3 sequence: CSVTVLVTDTQYF. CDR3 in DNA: TGCAGCGTCACTGTCCTGGTCACAGATACGCAGTATTTT.

Here the CDR3 DNA reads TGTGCCAGCAGCTTACTTAGGACAGACACTGAAGCTTTCTTT. Translated: CASSLLRTDTEAFF. The gene calls are TRBV11-2 and TRBJ1-1; tentative D call: TRBD1 (6 bases). Germline-derived CDR1 and CDR2 are SGHAT and FQNNGV. V dropped 2 bases and J dropped 3 bases, with 10 bases sitting between them. The CDR3 is 14 amino acids.

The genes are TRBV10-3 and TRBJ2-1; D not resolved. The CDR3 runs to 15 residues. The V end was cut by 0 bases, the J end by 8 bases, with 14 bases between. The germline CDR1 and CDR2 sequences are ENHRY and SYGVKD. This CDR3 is CAISESSAAGDEQFF. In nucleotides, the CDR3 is TGTGCCATCAGTGAGTCGTCCGCGGCTGGTGATGAGCAGTTCTTC.

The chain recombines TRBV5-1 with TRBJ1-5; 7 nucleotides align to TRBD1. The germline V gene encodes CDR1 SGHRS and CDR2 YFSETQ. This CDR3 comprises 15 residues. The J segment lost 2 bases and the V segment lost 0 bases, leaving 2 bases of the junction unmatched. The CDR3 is CASSLDRGGNQPQHF. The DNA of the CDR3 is TGCGCCAGCAGCTTGGACAGGGGTGGCAATCAGCCCCAGCATTTT.

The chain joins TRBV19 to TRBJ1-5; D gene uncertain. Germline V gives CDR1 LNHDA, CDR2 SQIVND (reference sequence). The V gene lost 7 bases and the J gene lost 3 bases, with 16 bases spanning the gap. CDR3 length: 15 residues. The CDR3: CASTRRSINNQPQHF. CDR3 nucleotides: TGTGCCAGTACTAGACGGTCTATCAACAATCAGCCCCAGCATTTT.

The CDR3 region is CASSSDTAQYF. CDR3 DNA sequence: TGTGCCAGCAGCTCCGACACGGCACAGTACTTC. The chain joins TRBV11-2 to TRBJ2-5; D is unclear. CDR1 is SGHAT, CDR2 FQNNGV, per germline. This CDR3 comprises 11 residues. V dropped 4 bases and J dropped 11 bases, with 11 bases sitting between them.

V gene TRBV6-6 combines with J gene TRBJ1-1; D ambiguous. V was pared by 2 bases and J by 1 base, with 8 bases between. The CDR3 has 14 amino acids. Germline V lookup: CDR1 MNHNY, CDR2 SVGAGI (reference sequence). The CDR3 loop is CASSYTQRNTEAFF. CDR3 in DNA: TGTGCCAGCAGTTACACCCAGCGGAACACTGAAGCTTTCTTT.

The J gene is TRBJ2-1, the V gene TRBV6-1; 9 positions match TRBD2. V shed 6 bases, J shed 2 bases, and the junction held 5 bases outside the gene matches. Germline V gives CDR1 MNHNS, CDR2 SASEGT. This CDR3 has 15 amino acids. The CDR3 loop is CASRNLAGTYNEQFF. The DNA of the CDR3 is TGTGCCAGCAGGAACCTAGCGGGGACCTACAATGAGCAGTTCTTC.

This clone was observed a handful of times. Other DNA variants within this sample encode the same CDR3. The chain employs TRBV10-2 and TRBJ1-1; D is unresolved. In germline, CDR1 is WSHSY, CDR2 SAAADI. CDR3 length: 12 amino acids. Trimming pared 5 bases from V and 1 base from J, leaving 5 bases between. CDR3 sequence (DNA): TGCGCCAGCAGTCCAGGGAACACTGAAGCTTTCTTT. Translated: CASSPGNTEAFF.

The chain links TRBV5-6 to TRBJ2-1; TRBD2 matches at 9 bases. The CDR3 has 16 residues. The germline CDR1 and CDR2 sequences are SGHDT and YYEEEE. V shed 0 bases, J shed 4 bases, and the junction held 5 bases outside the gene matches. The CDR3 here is CASSLEGLAGYNEQFF. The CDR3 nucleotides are TGTGCCAGCAGCTTGGAGGGTCTAGCGGGGTACAATGAGCAGTTCTTC.

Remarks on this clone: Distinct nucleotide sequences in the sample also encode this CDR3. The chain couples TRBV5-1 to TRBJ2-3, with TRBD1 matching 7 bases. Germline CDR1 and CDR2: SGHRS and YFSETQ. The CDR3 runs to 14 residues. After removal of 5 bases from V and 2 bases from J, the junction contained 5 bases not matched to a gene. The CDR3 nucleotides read TGCGCCAGCAGTCTTGGACAGGACACAGATACGCAGTATTTT. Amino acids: CASSLGQDTDTQYF.

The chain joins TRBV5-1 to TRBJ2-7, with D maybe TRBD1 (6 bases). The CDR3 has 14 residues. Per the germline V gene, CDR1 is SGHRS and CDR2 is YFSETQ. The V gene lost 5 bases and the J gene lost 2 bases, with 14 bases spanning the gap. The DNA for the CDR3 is TGCGCCAGCAGTAGGGGACAACTGACCTACGAGCAGTACTTC. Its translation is CASSRGQLTYEQYF.

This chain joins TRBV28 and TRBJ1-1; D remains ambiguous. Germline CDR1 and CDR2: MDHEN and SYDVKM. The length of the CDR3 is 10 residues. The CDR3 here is CATRDTEAFF. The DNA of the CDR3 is TGTGCGACCCGGGACACTGAAGCTTTCTTT.